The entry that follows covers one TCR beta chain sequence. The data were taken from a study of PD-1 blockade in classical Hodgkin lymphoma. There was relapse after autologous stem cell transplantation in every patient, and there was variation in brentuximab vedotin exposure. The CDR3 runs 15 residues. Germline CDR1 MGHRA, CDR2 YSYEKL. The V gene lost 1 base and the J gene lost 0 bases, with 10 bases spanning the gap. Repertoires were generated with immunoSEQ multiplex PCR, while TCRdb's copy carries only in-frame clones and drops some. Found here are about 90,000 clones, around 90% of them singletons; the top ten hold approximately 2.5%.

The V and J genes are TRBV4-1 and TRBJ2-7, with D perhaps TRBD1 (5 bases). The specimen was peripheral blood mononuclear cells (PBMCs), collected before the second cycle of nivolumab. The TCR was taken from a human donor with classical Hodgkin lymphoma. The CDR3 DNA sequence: TGCGCCAGCAGCCAAGGGGCAGGGCCCTCCTACGAGCAGTACTTC. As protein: CASSQGAGPSYEQYF.